The present T cell receptor beta chain was sequenced within a study of long-term antiretroviral therapy in people with HIV. This clone was recorded only once. Antigen specificity is unknown. The immunoSEQ assay was v3.0, run at survey level. TCRdb keeps only in-frame clones here, not all; method: immunoSEQ multiplex PCR. The sample contains 20,000 to 30,000 clones, 80% to 90% of which appear only once. Each HIV-infected participant was given treatment in the United States. CDR1 is MDHEN and CDR2 is SYDVKM in the germline V gene. The CDR3 spans 13 residues. The V end lost 5 bases, the J end lost 3 bases, and 8 bases lay between the germline ends. Study-wide points: The study found that diversity rose after ART but stayed below transplant donor controls. Pre-ART-expanded clones dominated the repertoire at all time points.

This clonotype originated in a man aged 18 to 30 with HIV. The V and J genes are TRBV28 and TRBJ1-5; D is undetermined. The specimen was unsorted PBMCs, collected 3 years after starting antiretroviral therapy. The CDR3 nucleotides read TGTGCCAGCAGTGAAGACAACAATCAGCCCCAGCATTTT. Residues: CASSEDNNQPQHF.